These T cell receptor beta chains were read from a single sample in a study of blood T cells in healthy people across ages. MiXCR was run by TCRdb on the 5' RACE reads, yielding one entry per CDR3 protein. The profile shows about 1,400,000 distinct CDR3 sequences, approximately 60% of them singletons. The sequenced sample consisted of blood. All receptors come from a man aged 18-30 years in good health. The CDR3 runs from the conserved cysteine through the conserved F or W. Each record gives: J gene, V gene, CDR3 length, D gene, clone size, CDR3 protein, CDR3 DNA. The D gene is left open where the match is weak. Some rows mark clone size as missing; the rest say once, few, many or name a class of expanded clone.

J: TRBJ2-1
V: TRBV7-9
length: 13
D: TRBD1
size: -
CDR3: CASSRERARQGFF
DNA: TGTGCCAGCAGCAGAGAAAGGGCGAGACAGGGGTTCTTC

J: TRBJ2-5
V: TRBV4-1
length: 14
D: TRBD2
size: -
CDR3: CASSQIERRGVEYF
DNA: TGCGCCAGCAGCCAGATAGAGAGGCGGGGGGTAGAGTACTTC

J: TRBJ2-7
V: TRBV28
length: 14
D: TRBD1
size: once
CDR3: CASSWDRGGYEQYF
DNA: TGTGCCAGCAGTTGGGACAGGGGAGGGTACGAGCAGTACTTC

J: TRBJ1-1
V: TRBV12-3/TRBV12-4
length: 12
D: -
size: -
CDR3: CASSWGDSEAFF
DNA: TGTGCCAGCAGCTGGGGTGACAGTGAAGCTTTCTTT

J: TRBJ2-7
V: TRBV10-3
length: 13
D: -
size: -
CDR3: CAISGNRGGEQYF
DNA: TGTGCCATCAGTGGTAACAGGGGGGGCGAGCAGTACTTC

J: TRBJ2-7
V: TRBV6-5
length: 13
D: TRBD1
size: -
CDR3: CASSRGGQNEQYF
DNA: TGTGCCAGCAGCAGAGGGGGCCAGAACGAGCAGTACTTC

J: TRBJ2-1
V: TRBV28
length: 14
D: -
size: -
CDR3: CASSPSDFGNEQFF
DNA: TGTGCCAGCAGTCCGTCGGACTTCGGGAATGAGCAGTTCTTC

J: TRBJ2-7
V: TRBV21-1
length: 17
D: -
size: -
CDR3: CASSKVSGLAGIYERYF
DNA: TGTGCCAGCAGCAAAGTCAGCGGACTAGCGGGGATCTACGAGCGGTACTTC

J: TRBJ1-1
V: TRBV7-9
length: 13
D: -
size: few
CDR3: CASSLNGGTEAFF
DNA: TGTGCCAGCAGCTTAAACGGGGGCACTGAAGCTTTCTTT

J: TRBJ2-3
V: TRBV6-6
length: 12
D: -
size: few
CDR3: CASESGTDTQYF
DNA: TGTGCCAGCGAGTCAGGCACAGATACGCAGTATTTT

J: TRBJ1-5
V: TRBV7-9
length: 17
D: -
size: -
CDR3: CASSLEGRGNSNQPQHF
DNA: TGTGCCAGCAGCTTAGAGGGGCGGGGTAATAGCAATCAGCCCCAGCATTTT

J: TRBJ2-3
V: TRBV2
length: 16
D: TRBD1
size: -
CDR3: CASSEVGRGNTDTQYF
DNA: TGTGCCAGCAGTGAAGTGGGCAGGGGGAATACAGATACGCAGTATTTT

J: TRBJ2-7
V: TRBV20-1
length: 13
D: -
size: many
CDR3: CSARSSSDYEQYF
DNA: TGCAGTGCTAGAAGCTCTAGCGACTACGAGCAGTACTTC

J: TRBJ2-5
V: TRBV6-6
length: 13
D: -
size: -
CDR3: CASSTVRVETQYF
DNA: TGTGCCAGCTCAACAGTCAGGGTGGAGACCCAGTACTTC

J: TRBJ2-7
V: TRBV27
length: 15
D: TRBD2
size: -
CDR3: CASSHGLAGFYEQYF
DNA: TGTGCCAGCAGCCACGGACTAGCGGGATTCTACGAGCAGTACTTC

J: TRBJ2-1
V: TRBV29-1
length: 14
D: TRBD2
size: -
CDR3: CSAASGGPYNEQFF
DNA: TGCAGCGCCGCTAGCGGGGGGCCCTACAATGAGCAGTTCTTC

J: TRBJ2-1
V: TRBV29-1
length: 14
D: TRBD2
size: few
CDR3: CSVELAVPYNEQFF
DNA: TGCAGCGTTGAACTAGCGGTACCCTACAATGAGCAGTTCTTC

J: TRBJ2-5
V: TRBV9
length: 14
D: TRBD1
size: -
CDR3: CASSPGQGPETQYF
DNA: TGTGCCAGCAGCCCTGGACAGGGCCCCGAGACCCAGTACTTC

J: TRBJ1-2
V: TRBV20-1
length: 13
D: -
size: once
CDR3: CSAGPGLYYGYTF
DNA: TGCAGTGCTGGTCCGGGTCTATACTATGGCTACACCTTC

J: TRBJ2-5
V: TRBV11-2
length: 12
D: -
size: -
CDR3: CASSWVEETQYF
DNA: TGTGCCAGCAGCTGGGTAGAGGAGACCCAGTACTTC

J: TRBJ2-3
V: TRBV4-1
length: 13
D: -
size: few
CDR3: CASSQAGFDTQYF
DNA: TGCGCCAGCAGCCAAGCGGGGTTCGATACGCAGTATTTT

J: TRBJ2-5
V: TRBV2
length: 12
D: -
size: -
CDR3: CASSQGSREQYF
DNA: TGTGCCAGCAGCCAGGGGTCCAGGGAGCAGTACTTC

J: TRBJ2-1
V: TRBV20-1
length: 13
D: -
size: -
CDR3: CSARVPGRNEQFF
DNA: TGCAGTGCTAGAGTCCCGGGGAGGAATGAGCAGTTCTTC

J: TRBJ2-6
V: TRBV7-2
length: 16
D: TRBD2
size: few
CDR3: CASSLQGGAGANVLTF
DNA: TGTGCCAGCAGCTTACAGGGAGGGGCTGGGGCCAACGTCCTGACTTTC

J: TRBJ2-7
V: TRBV19
length: 13
D: -
size: -
CDR3: CASSGGGFNEQYF
DNA: TGTGCCAGTAGTGGAGGGGGATTCAACGAGCAGTACTTC

J: TRBJ2-7
V: TRBV6-2/TRBV6-3
length: 12
D: TRBD1
size: -
CDR3: CASTQGAYEQYF
DNA: TGTGCCAGCACCCAGGGGGCCTACGAGCAGTACTTC

J: TRBJ2-7
V: TRBV28
length: 14
D: -
size: -
CDR3: CASSHVSNSYEQYF
DNA: TGTGCCAGCAGTCACGTTTCTAACTCCTACGAGCAGTACTTC

J: TRBJ2-7
V: TRBV6-5
length: 12
D: -
size: few
CDR3: CASTPGGGEQYF
DNA: TGTGCCAGCACCCCGGGGGGCGGCGAGCAGTACTTC

J: TRBJ2-5
V: TRBV20-1
length: 15
D: TRBD2
size: -
CDR3: CSAERLAGRQETQYF
DNA: TGCAGTGCCGAGAGACTAGCGGGACGCCAAGAGACCCAGTACTTC

J: TRBJ2-7
V: TRBV20-1
length: 15
D: -
size: -
CDR3: CSARDRGQVTYEQYF
DNA: TGCAGTGCTAGAGATCGGGGGCAGGTTACCTACGAGCAGTACTTC

J: TRBJ2-7
V: TRBV5-6
length: 17
D: -
size: -
CDR3: CASSLKGGNRPSYEQYF
DNA: TGTGCCAGCAGCTTGAAAGGAGGGAACCGACCTTCCTACGAGCAGTACTTC

J: TRBJ1-4
V: TRBV3-1
length: 18
D: -
size: -
CDR3: CASSQDYREEGRNEKLFF
DNA: TGTGCCAGCAGCCAAGACTACCGGGAGGAGGGAAGGAATGAAAAACTGTTTTTT

J: TRBJ2-5
V: TRBV29-1
length: 14
D: -
size: few
CDR3: CSVEDPGEQETQYF
DNA: TGCAGCGTTGAAGATCCGGGGGAGCAAGAGACCCAGTACTTC

J: TRBJ2-7
V: TRBV11-2
length: 14
D: -
size: -
CDR3: CASSLAAGTYEQYF
DNA: TGTGCCAGCAGCTTAGCGGCAGGAACCTACGAGCAGTACTTC

J: TRBJ1-1
V: TRBV4-1
length: 13
D: -
size: -
CDR3: CASSQESGPEAFF
DNA: TGCGCCAGCAGCCAAGAATCAGGGCCCGAAGCTTTCTTT

J: TRBJ2-1
V: TRBV27
length: 14
D: -
size: -
CDR3: CASSLFPGDNEQFF
DNA: TGTGCCAGCAGTTTATTTCCCGGAGACAATGAGCAGTTCTTC

J: TRBJ2-7
V: TRBV24-1
length: 14
D: -
size: once
CDR3: CATSDGISYNEQYF
DNA: TGTGCCACCAGTGACGGGATCTCCTACAATGAGCAGTACTTC

J: TRBJ1-2
V: TRBV6-2/TRBV6-3
length: 12
D: -
size: -
CDR3: CASSTIYYGYTF
DNA: TGTGCCAGCAGTACCATCTACTATGGCTACACCTTC

J: TRBJ2-7
V: TRBV19
length: 12
D: -
size: -
CDR3: CASLSPGYEQYF
DNA: TGTGCCAGTCTCTCTCCAGGGTACGAGCAGTACTTC

J: TRBJ2-5
V: TRBV29-1
length: 13
D: -
size: once
CDR3: CSVEPESKETQYF
DNA: TGCAGCGTTGAACCGGAAAGCAAAGAGACCCAGTACTTC

J: TRBJ2-5
V: TRBV15
length: 17
D: -
size: -
CDR3: CATSRPRGIVGQETQYF
DNA: TGTGCCACCAGCAGACCCCGGGGTATCGTGGGACAAGAGACCCAGTACTTC

J: TRBJ2-7
V: TRBV4-1
length: 17
D: -
size: -
CDR3: CASSPYARTPYSYEQYF
DNA: TGCGCCAGCAGCCCCTACGCCCGAACTCCGTATTCCTACGAGCAGTACTTC

J: TRBJ2-1
V: TRBV5-1
length: 16
D: TRBD1
size: -
CDR3: CASSLAQGAPYNEQFF
DNA: TGCGCCAGCAGCTTGGCACAGGGGGCACCCTACAATGAGCAGTTCTTC

J: TRBJ1-6
V: TRBV4-1
length: 17
D: -
size: -
CDR3: CASSQVRGPGGNSPLHF
DNA: TGCGCCAGCAGCCAAGTTCGGGGGCCCGGGGGAAATTCACCCCTCCACTTT

J: TRBJ2-7
V: TRBV20-1
length: 13
D: -
size: -
CDR3: CSARSRFNYEQYF
DNA: TGCAGTGCTAGGAGCAGGTTCAACTACGAGCAGTACTTC

J: TRBJ2-5
V: TRBV7-8
length: 16
D: -
size: -
CDR3: CASSLARLGGQETQYF
DNA: TGTGCCAGCAGCTTAGCGAGGCTAGGGGGCCAAGAGACCCAGTACTTC

J: TRBJ2-7
V: TRBV3-1
length: 14
D: -
size: -
CDR3: CASSPRPGAYEQYF
DNA: TGTGCCAGCAGCCCCCGGCCAGGGGCCTACGAGCAGTACTTC

J: TRBJ2-5
V: TRBV7-8
length: 15
D: -
size: -
CDR3: CASSQTAGHQETQYF
DNA: TGTGCCAGCAGCCAAACAGCCGGGCACCAAGAGACCCAGTACTTC

J: TRBJ2-7
V: TRBV4-1
length: 15
D: -
size: -
CDR3: CASSQDGRATYEQYF
DNA: TGCGCCAGCAGCCAAGATGGGAGAGCTACCTACGAGCAGTACTTC

J: TRBJ1-2
V: TRBV20-1
length: 11
D: -
size: -
CDR3: CRTGGAGGYTF
DNA: TGCAGGACTGGGGGGGCTGGTGGCTACACCTTC

J: TRBJ1-6
V: TRBV6-2/TRBV6-3
length: 15
D: -
size: -
CDR3: CASGIPGVNNPPLHF
DNA: TGTGCCAGCGGTATTCCAGGGGTCAATAATCCACCCCTCCACTTT

J: TRBJ2-3
V: TRBV27
length: 17
D: TRBD2
size: -
CDR3: CASSRLLAEGPTDTQYF
DNA: TGTGCCAGCAGCCGCCTACTAGCGGAAGGCCCTACAGATACGCAGTATTTT

J: TRBJ2-1
V: TRBV20-1
length: 15
D: TRBD2
size: -
CDR3: CSARGASGNYNEQFF
DNA: TGCAGTGCTAGAGGTGCTAGCGGGAACTACAATGAGCAGTTCTTC

J: TRBJ2-7
V: TRBV25-1
length: 15
D: TRBD1
size: -
CDR3: CASSERTGGTYEQYF
DNA: TGTGCCAGCAGTGAAAGAACAGGGGGTACCTACGAGCAGTACTTC

J: TRBJ1-1
V: TRBV29-1
length: 11
D: -
size: -
CDR3: CSVDWDTRAFF
DNA: TGCAGCGTTGACTGGGACACACGGGCTTTCTTT

J: TRBJ2-7
V: TRBV2
length: 13
D: -
size: -
CDR3: CASKGGASYEQYF
DNA: TGTGCCAGCAAGGGGGGGGCTTCCTACGAGCAGTACTTC